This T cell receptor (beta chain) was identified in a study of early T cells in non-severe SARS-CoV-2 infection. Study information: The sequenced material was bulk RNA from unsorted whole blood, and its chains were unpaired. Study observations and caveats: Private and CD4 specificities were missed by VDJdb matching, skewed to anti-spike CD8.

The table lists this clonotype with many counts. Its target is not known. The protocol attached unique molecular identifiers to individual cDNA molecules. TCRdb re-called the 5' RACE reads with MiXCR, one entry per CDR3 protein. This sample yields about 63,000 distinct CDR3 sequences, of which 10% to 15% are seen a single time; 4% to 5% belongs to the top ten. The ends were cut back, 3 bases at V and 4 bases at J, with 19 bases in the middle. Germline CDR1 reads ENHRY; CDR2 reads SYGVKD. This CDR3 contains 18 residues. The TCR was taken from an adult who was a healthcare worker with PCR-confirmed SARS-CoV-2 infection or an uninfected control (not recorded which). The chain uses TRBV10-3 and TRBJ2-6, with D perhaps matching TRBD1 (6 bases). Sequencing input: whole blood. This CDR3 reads CAISDTARGSAGANVLTF. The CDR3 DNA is TGTGCCATCAGTGACACAGCGAGGGGGAGTGCCGGGGCCAACGTCCTGACTTTC.